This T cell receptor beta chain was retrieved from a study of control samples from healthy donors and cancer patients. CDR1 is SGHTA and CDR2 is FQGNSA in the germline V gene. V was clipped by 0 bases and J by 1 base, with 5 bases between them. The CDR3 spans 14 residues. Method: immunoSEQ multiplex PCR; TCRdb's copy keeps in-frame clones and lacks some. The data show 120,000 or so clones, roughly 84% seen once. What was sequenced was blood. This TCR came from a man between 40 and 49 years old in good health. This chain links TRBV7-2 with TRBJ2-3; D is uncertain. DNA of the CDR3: TGTGCCAGCAGCTTAGCACAACGCACAGATACGCAGTATTTT. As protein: CASSLAQRTDTQYF.